This TCR beta chain was retrieved from a study of blood T cell repertoires in COVID-19. The wider study: Some COVID-19 samples were acute and others convalescent; all came from the United States, Italy and Spain. Nucleic acid was either cDNA or gDNA, and it came from T cells, B-cell-depleted T cells, or PBMCs.

Per germline, CDR1 MNHEY and CDR2 SMNVEV (reference sequence). Trimming cost V 5 bases and J 7 bases; bases outside gene matches: 7. CDR3 size: 14 residues. Under the authors' procedure: The authors estimated nucleated cell counts from reference gene primer amplification. Libraries were prepared by immunoSEQ multiplex PCR; TCRdb keeps only in-frame clonotypes and omits some of them. The V and J calls and clone size are taken from that table; D and trimming were inferred from the DNA. The table lists roughly 120,000 clones, around 81% of them singletons. The source material was peripheral blood. The chain links TRBV27 to TRBJ1-4, with 7 bases identical to TRBD1. The clonotype originates from a human donor in a cohort sampled during active or convalescent COVID-19. The CDR3 spells CASSPRGLGEKLFF. Here the CDR3 DNA reads TGTGCCAGCAGTCCAAGGGGGCTAGGTGAAAAACTGTTTTTT.